A single sample gave rise to the 31 T cell receptor beta chains below, sequenced in a study of T cell responses to AZD1222 COVID-19 vaccine (dated by TCRdb to the early 2020s). Sample time point, as interpreted from the label and publication: baseline before first vaccination. Preparation of the library involved the immunoSEQ multiplex PCR assay. TCRdb retrieved this table from immuneACCESS and kept in-frame rearrangements only. Not all clones are present; in checked studies, unresolved V genes account for under half, and no reason is known for the remainder. The sample includes 140,000 to 150,000 clones, with approximately 90% observed a single time. In total, the top ten clones hold around 5% of the sample. This sample comprised peripheral blood, obtained on day 0 of AZD1222 vaccination. These receptors originate from an adult in good health.

The chain recombines TRBV28 with TRBJ2-7; 7 bases fit TRBD1. CDR3 length: 15 residues. Trimming cost V 5 bases and J 7 bases; bases outside gene matches: 14. CDR1 MDHEN and CDR2 SYDVKM come from the germline V gene. CDR3 in amino acids: CASSLTGTVPREQYF. CDR3 DNA sequence: TGTGCCAGCAGTCTCACCGGGACAGTTCCGAGGGAGCAGTACTTC.

The chain recombines TRBV27 with TRBJ1-1, with 8 bases fitting TRBD1. V was pared by 6 bases and J by 4 bases, with 10 bases of the junction left unmatched. The length of the CDR3 is 15 residues. The germline CDR1 and CDR2 sequences are MNHEY and SMNVEV (reference sequence). The DNA of the CDR3 is TGTGCCAGCAGCCTGCAGGGGGCGATGGGCACTGAAGCTTTCTTT. It yields the protein CASSLQGAMGTEAFF.

The rearrangement links TRBV7-6 to TRBJ2-7; D gene uncertain. CDR1 SGHVS and CDR2 FNYEAQ come from the germline V gene. The CDR3 sequence is 15 residues long. Deletions cut 5 bases from V and 7 bases from J, with 21 bases between. CDR3 bases: TGTGCCAGCAGCCCCGGTCTCCCCTTTATGGGGGAGCAGTACTTC. Its translation: CASSPGLPFMGEQYF.

The genes are TRBV12-3 or TRBV12-4 and TRBJ1-1, with D perhaps TRBD1 (5 bases). The CDR3 covers 13 residues. Trimming took off 9 bases at V and 3 bases at J, with 14 bases between the two ends. Here the CDR3 DNA reads TGTGCCAGGGCCAGGGTAGTGGACACTGAAGCTTTCTTT. This codes for CARARVVDTEAFF.

The J gene is TRBJ1-5, the V gene TRBV19, with a weak D call TRBD1 (5 bases). Germline lookup yields CDR1 LNHDA and CDR2 SQIVND (reference sequence). Between the trimmed V and J ends, which lost 4 bases and 4 bases, there was a span of 17 bases. This CDR3 is built from 16 residues. The CDR3 is CASSTLGGASNQPQHF. CDR3 DNA: TGTGCCAGTAGTACCTTGGGAGGGGCCAGTAATCAGCCCCAGCATTTT.

The chain employs TRBV4-1 and TRBJ2-5, with no clear D. The germline gives CDR1 MGHRA, CDR2 YSYEKL. V shed 5 bases and J shed 7 bases, with 11 bases lying between them. This CDR3 is built from 12 residues. The CDR3 spells CASSARRGTQYF. The CDR3 nucleotides are TGCGCCAGCAGCGCTCGCCGTGGGACCCAGTACTTC.

V and J are TRBV6-5 and TRBJ1-1, with D perhaps TRBD1 (6 bases). V dropped 6 bases and J dropped 4 bases, with 18 bases sitting between them. Germline CDR1 reads MNHEY; CDR2 reads SVGAGI. The CDR3 has 15 residues. The CDR3 bases are TGTGCCAGCAGCAACGGCAGGGGCGAGGTCACTGAAGCTTTCTTT. This encodes CASSNGRGEVTEAFF.

The rearrangement joins TRBV7-3 to TRBJ2-1, with a weak D call TRBD2 (5 bases). Germline assignment: CDR1 SGHTA and CDR2 FQGTGA. The CDR3 sequence is 14 residues long. Trimming stripped 5 bases from V and 3 bases from J, with 11 bases between. The CDR3 sequence is CASSPTGSYNEQFF. The CDR3 DNA reads as TGTGCCAGCAGCCCCACGGGGAGCTACAATGAGCAGTTCTTC.

The genes are TRBV7-2 and TRBJ1-6; the D gene is possibly TRBD1 (5 bases). The V gene lost 2 bases and the J gene lost 0 bases, with 17 bases spanning the gap. The CDR3 is 19 amino acids. CDR1 and CDR2 (germline): SGHTA, FQGNSA. The CDR3 is CASSLRGPTASSYNSPLHF. DNA for the CDR3: TGTGCCAGCAGCTTAAGGGGCCCAACGGCAAGCTCCTATAATTCACCCCTCCACTTT.

The chain carries TRBV27 and TRBJ2-7; 10 nucleotides agree with TRBD1. Germline V gives CDR1 MNHEY, CDR2 SMNVEV (reference sequence). Losses at the gene ends were 7 bases for V and 7 bases for J; bases not matched to a gene: 10. This CDR3 contains 14 residues. The CDR3 loop is CASKNPGQGWEQYF. In DNA form, the CDR3 reads TGTGCCAGCAAGAATCCGGGACAGGGGTGGGAGCAGTACTTC.

J is TRBJ1-2 and V is TRBV4-3, with 10 nucleotides matching TRBD1. Germline CDR1 and CDR2: LGHNA and YSLEER. CDR3 length: 16 residues. V shed 1 base, J shed 2 bases, and the junction held 4 bases outside the gene matches. The CDR3 loop is CASSQVGQGRNYGYTF. The CDR3 nucleotides are TGCGCCAGCAGCCAAGTGGGACAGGGGCGGAACTATGGCTACACCTTC.

This chain's CDR3 is CASSKTAVNEKLFF. For the CDR3, the DNA is TGTGCCAGTAGTAAGACGGCTGTTAATGAAAAACTGTTTTTT. V and J are TRBV19 and TRBJ1-4; D gene unclear. CDR1 LNHDA and CDR2 SQIVND come from the germline V gene (reference sequence). The CDR3 is 14 amino acids. Trimming stripped 4 bases from V and 4 bases from J, with 10 bases between.

The J gene is TRBJ2-6, the V gene TRBV28; D not resolved. Trimming stripped 5 bases from V and 4 bases from J, with 9 bases between. The CDR3 totals 14 residues. Germline V gene lookup returns CDR1 MDHEN and CDR2 SYDVKM. CDR3 loop: CASSTLGGANVLTF. The CDR3 region has the DNA TGTGCCAGCAGTACCCTTGGAGGGGCCAACGTCCTGACTTTC.

The rearrangement joins TRBV6-5 to TRBJ2-1, with 7 bases identical to TRBD1. CDR3 length equals 13 residues. CDR1 and CDR2 from the germline V gene are MNHEY and SVGAGI. The trim removed 6 bases at V and 6 bases at J, leaving 5 bases unmatched. Here the CDR3 reads CASRLQGFNEQFF. The CDR3 bases are TGTGCCAGCAGACTACAGGGGTTCAATGAGCAGTTCTTC.

The V gene is TRBV19, the J gene TRBJ2-7; no definite D call. From germline, CDR1 is LNHDA and CDR2 SQIVND (reference sequence). The V and J ends lost 6 bases and 2 bases respectively, with 11 bases between them. This CDR3 has 13 amino acids. Here the CDR3 reads CASSPRVAYEQYF. The DNA of the CDR3 is TGTGCCAGTAGCCCCCGTGTGGCCTACGAGCAGTACTTC.

As for this clone: Additional DNA sequences in this sample encode the identical CDR3. The CDR3 coding sequence is TGTGCCAGCAGCTTAGTACAGGGAGGGACTGAAGCTTTCTTT. Protein product: CASSLVQGGTEAFF. This chain connects TRBV7-9 to TRBJ1-1; D might be TRBD1 (6 bases). The CDR3 consists of 14 residues. The V and J ends lost 1 base and 5 bases respectively, with 11 bases between them. The V gene's germline CDR1 is SEHNR and CDR2 FQNEAQ (reference sequence). Full variable domain (missing parts from reference TRBV7-9 and TRBJ1-1): DTGVSQNPRHKITKRGQNVTFRCDPISEHNRLYWYRQTLGQGPEFLTYFQNEAQLEKSRLLSDRFSAERPKGSFSTLEIQRTEQGDSAMYLCASSLVQGGTEAFFGQGTRLTVV.

The chain has TRBV24-1 and TRBJ1-5; possible D gene TRBD1, 5 bases. Trimming removed 9 bases at V and 2 bases at J, with 16 bases between. This CDR3 contains 15 residues. Germline-derived CDR1 and CDR2 are KGHDR and SFDVKD. For the CDR3, the DNA is TGTGCCACCGGGACGATCCAGGGAGGCAATCAGCCCCAGCATTTT. It specifies CATGTIQGGNQPQHF.

V gene TRBV7-3 combines with J gene TRBJ2-1, with 12 bases identical to TRBD2. Germline-derived CDR1 and CDR2 are SGHTA and FQGTGA. The CDR3 is 17 residues long. V lost 2 bases to trimming and J lost 6 bases; unmatched junction nucleotides: 8. As DNA, the CDR3 is TGTGCCAGCAGCTTATACCCGACTAGCGGGAGACTCAATGAGCAGTTCTTC. Protein sequence: CASSLYPTSGRLNEQFF.

The chain has TRBV19 and TRBJ1-5; D not certain. Germline V gene lookup returns CDR1 LNHDA and CDR2 SQIVND (reference sequence). Trimming left V 1 base short and J 6 bases short, with 13 bases between. This CDR3 has 15 amino acids. The DNA of the CDR3 is TGTGCCAGTAGTATAGGCACAGCGCGCGGTCAGCCCCAGCATTTT. Protein product: CASSIGTARGQPQHF. The whole variable domain, filled in from reference TRBV19 and TRBJ1-5, reads DGGITQSPKYLFRKEGQNVTLSCEQNLNHDAMYWYRQDPGQGLRLIYYSQIVNDFQKGDIAEGYSVSREKKESFPLTVTSAQKNPTAFYLCASSIGTARGQPQHFGDGTRLSIL.

The chain recombines TRBV27 with TRBJ2-3; D is possibly TRBD2 (6 bases). Trimming shortened V by 3 bases and J by 4 bases, and 8 bases separated the two germline ends. The CDR3 totals 13 residues. CDR1 is MNHEY, CDR2 SMNVEV, per germline (reference sequence). The CDR3 is CASSFGGADTQYF. The CDR3 DNA is TGTGCCAGCAGTTTTGGCGGGGCAGATACGCAGTATTTT.

This sequence joins TRBV9 and TRBJ2-2, with 7 nucleotides matching TRBD2. The V gene's germline CDR1 is SGDLS and CDR2 YYNGEE. The CDR3 has 16 amino acids. V was clipped by 4 bases and J by 6 bases; unmatched bases: 12. The CDR3 DNA is TGTGCCAGCAGCCTCCGGGACTATTCTTCTGCCGGGGAGCTGTTTTTT. This gives the protein CASSLRDYSSAGELFF.

J is TRBJ1-1 and V is TRBV3-1 (or the pseudogene TRBV3-2), with 7 bases aligning to TRBD1. The CDR3 length is 14 residues. Trimming cost V 5 bases and J 0 bases; bases outside gene matches: 3. In germline, CDR1 is LGHDT, CDR2 YNNKEL (reference sequence). The CDR3 reads CASSSGGMNTEAFF. For the CDR3, the DNA is TGTGCCAGCAGCTCAGGGGGAATGAACACTGAAGCTTTCTTT.

The V call is TRBV6-5, the J call TRBJ2-1; D not resolved. CDR1 MNHEY and CDR2 SVGAGI come from the germline V gene. Trimming removed 8 bases at V and 4 bases at J, with 6 bases between. The CDR3 has 11 amino acids. The CDR3 coding sequence is TGTGCCAGCGGATTTTACAATGAGCAGTTCTTC. Amino acids: CASGFYNEQFF.

The chain recombines TRBV5-5 with TRBJ2-7; no definite D call. Trimming cost V 0 bases and J 3 bases, with 10 bases left between them. There are 14 residues in the CDR3. The V gene's germline CDR1 is SGHKS and CDR2 YYEKEE (reference sequence). CDR3 sequence (DNA): TGTGCCAGCAGCTTGGTATCGGCTAACTACGAGCAGTACTTC. It codes for CASSLVSANYEQYF.

The chain couples TRBV2 to TRBJ1-5; 7 nucleotides agree with TRBD1. Per germline, CDR1 SNHLY and CDR2 FYNNEI. The ends lost 6 bases at V and 2 bases at J; junction bases unmatched: 4. The CDR3 runs 14 residues. CDR3 loop: CASSTQGRNQPQHF. The CDR3 DNA is TGTGCCAGCAGCACACAGGGGCGCAATCAGCCCCAGCATTTT.

This clone is a singleton in its sample. The chain uses TRBV12-1 and TRBJ1-1; the D call TRBD1 from the table was never checked on the DNA. TRBV12-1 is a pseudogene. The CDR3 totals 15 residues. The DNA of the CDR3 is TGTGCCAGCAGCTTTGCATGGCAGATGAACACTGAAGCTTTCTTT. Its translation is CASSFAWQMNTEAFF.

The chain recombines TRBV19 with TRBJ2-1; D unresolved. CDR1 LNHDA and CDR2 SQIVND come from the germline V gene (reference sequence). V lost 9 bases and J lost 9, with 15 bases in between. The CDR3 sequence is 12 residues long. CDR3 region: CASHARRSEQFF. DNA for the CDR3: TGTGCCAGCCATGCTAGGCGTAGTGAGCAGTTCTTC.

The chain recombines TRBV24-1 with TRBJ2-1, with no clear D. V lost 0 bases and J lost 3, with 8 bases in between. This CDR3 has 15 residues. The germline CDR1 and CDR2 sequences are KGHDR and SFDVKD. CDR3 region: CATSDLPSGYNEQFF. In DNA, the CDR3 is TGTGCCACCAGTGATTTGCCATCGGGCTACAATGAGCAGTTCTTC.

The chain is built from TRBV29-1 and TRBJ2-3; perhaps TRBD2 as D (6 bases). Germline V gives CDR1 SQVTM, CDR2 ANQGSEA. V was shortened by 1 base and J by 0 bases, with 8 bases between the two germline ends. The CDR3 extends over 14 amino acids. The CDR3 protein is CSVEGGRSTDTQYF. CDR3 in DNA: TGCAGCGTTGAAGGGGGGAGGAGCACAGATACGCAGTATTTT.

The chain links TRBV4-3 to TRBJ1-6; no reliable D call. Trimming cost V 4 bases and J 0 bases, with 19 bases left between them. The CDR3 runs 19 residues. The germline V gene encodes CDR1 LGHNA and CDR2 YSLEER. CDR3 nucleotides: TGCGCCAGCAGCCCTCGGACGCAGAGTAAAAGCTCCTATAATTCACCCCTCCACTTT. Translated: CASSPRTQSKSSYNSPLHF.

The CDR3: CASSRRVPDEQYF. CDR3 nucleotide sequence: TGCGCCAGCAGCCGCAGGGTCCCGGACGAGCAGTACTTC. The V gene is TRBV5-1, the J gene TRBJ2-7, with a weak D call TRBD1 (5 bases). The length of the CDR3 is 13 residues. The germline V gene encodes CDR1 SGHRS and CDR2 YFSETQ. Trimming removed 4 bases from V and 5 bases from J, with 13 bases in between.